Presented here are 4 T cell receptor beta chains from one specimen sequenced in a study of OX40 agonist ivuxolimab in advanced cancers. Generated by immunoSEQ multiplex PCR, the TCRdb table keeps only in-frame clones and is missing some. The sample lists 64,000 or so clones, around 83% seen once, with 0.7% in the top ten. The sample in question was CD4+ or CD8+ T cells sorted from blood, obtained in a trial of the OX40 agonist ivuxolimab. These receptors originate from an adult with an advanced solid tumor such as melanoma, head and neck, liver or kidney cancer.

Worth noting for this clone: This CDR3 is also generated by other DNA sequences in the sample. The CDR3 DNA reads as TGTGCCAGCAGCCGGACTAGCGGGTCCTACAATGAGCAGTTCTTC. Protein sequence: CASSRTSGSYNEQFF. The V gene is TRBV7-2, the J gene TRBJ2-1; 11 bases agree with TRBD2. The CDR3 is 15 residues long. Germline CDR1 and CDR2: SGHTA and FQGNSA. V was clipped by 5 bases and J by 1 base; unmatched bases: 1.

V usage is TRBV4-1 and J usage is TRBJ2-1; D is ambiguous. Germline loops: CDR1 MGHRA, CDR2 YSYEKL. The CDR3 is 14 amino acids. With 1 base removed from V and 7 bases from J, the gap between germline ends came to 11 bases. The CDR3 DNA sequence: TGCGCCAGCAGCCAAGGGGCAGTTCGGAATGAGCAGTTCTTC. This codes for CASSQGAVRNEQFF.

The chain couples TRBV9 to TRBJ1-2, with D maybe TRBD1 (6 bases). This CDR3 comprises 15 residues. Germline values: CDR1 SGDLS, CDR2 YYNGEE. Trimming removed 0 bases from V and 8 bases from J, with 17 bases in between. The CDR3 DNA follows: TGTGCCAGCAGCGTAGGCACAGGGATGGACCTCGGCTACACCTTC. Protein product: CASSVGTGMDLGYTF.

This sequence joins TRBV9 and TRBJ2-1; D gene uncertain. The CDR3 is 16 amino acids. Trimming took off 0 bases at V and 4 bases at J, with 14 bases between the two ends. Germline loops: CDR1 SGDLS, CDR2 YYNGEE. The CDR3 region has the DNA TGTGCCAGCAGCGTAGATGCGGTCATAAGATACAATGAGCAGTTCTTC. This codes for CASSVDAVIRYNEQFF. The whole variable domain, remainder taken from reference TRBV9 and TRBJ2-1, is DSGVTQTPKHLITATGQRVTLRCSPRSGDLSVYWYQQSLDQGLQFLIQYYNGEERAKGNILERFSAQQFPDLHSELNLSSLELGDSALYFCASSVDAVIRYNEQFFGPGTRLTVL.